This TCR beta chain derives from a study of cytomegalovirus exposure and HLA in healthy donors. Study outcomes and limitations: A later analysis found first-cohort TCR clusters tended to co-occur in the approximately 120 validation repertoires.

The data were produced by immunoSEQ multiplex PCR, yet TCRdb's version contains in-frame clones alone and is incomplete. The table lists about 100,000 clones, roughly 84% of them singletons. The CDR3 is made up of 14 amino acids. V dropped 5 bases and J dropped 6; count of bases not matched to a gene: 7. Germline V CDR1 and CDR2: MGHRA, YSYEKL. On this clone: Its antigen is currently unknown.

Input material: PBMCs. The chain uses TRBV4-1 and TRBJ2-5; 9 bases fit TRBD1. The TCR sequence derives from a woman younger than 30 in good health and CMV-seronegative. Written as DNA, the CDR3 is TGCGCCAGCAGCTTCCAGGACAGGGGAAAGACCCAGTACTTC. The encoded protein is CASSFQDRGKTQYF.